One and the same sample provided the 28 T cell receptor beta chains below, sequenced in a study of T cell repertoires in cytomegalovirus infection. One entry per CDR3 protein results from TCRdb running MiXCR on the reads. Here the sample spans approximately 190,000 distinct CDR3 sequences, under 30% being singletons. Sequencing was performed on PBMCs. The receptors shown here come from a human donor in good health (CMV status not recorded). Some clones in this sample may be carry-over from other donors' samples.

The chain employs TRBV29-1 and TRBJ2-4; D call uncertain. V gave up 3 bases and J gave up 3 bases, with 12 bases separating them. Germline loops: CDR1 SQVTM, CDR2 ANQGSEA. The CDR3 sequence is 14 residues long. Here the CDR3 DNA reads TGCAGCGTTGAGAGTGTCCTCGGCAAAAACATTCAGTACTTC. Protein sequence: CSVESVLGKNIQYF.

Only a few counts were recorded for this clonotype. The rearrangement uses TRBV7-8 and TRBJ2-3; TRBD1 matches 8 bases. Unmatched junction bases numbered 6, after V lost 2 bases and J lost 2 bases. This CDR3 has 16 amino acids. CDR1 and CDR2 from the germline V gene are SGHVS and FQNEAQ. This chain's CDR3 is CASSLKRQGTTDTQYF. CDR3 in DNA: TGTGCCAGCAGCTTAAAGCGACAGGGGACCACAGATACGCAGTATTTT. The complete variable domain, with remaining parts taken from reference TRBV7-8 and TRBJ2-3, reads GAGVSQSPRYKVAKRGQDVALRCDPISGHVSLFWYQQALGQGPEFLTYFQNEAQLDKSGLPSDRFFAERPEGSVSTLKIQRTQQEDSAVYLCASSLKRQGTTDTQYFGPGTRLTVL.

This chain joins TRBV5-1 and TRBJ1-5, with unresolved D. Germline CDR1 SGHRS, CDR2 YFSETQ. Trimming pared 0 bases from V and 7 bases from J, leaving 8 bases between. This CDR3 has 13 amino acids. Here the CDR3 reads CASSLDVGQPQHF. For the CDR3, the DNA is TGCGCCAGCAGCTTGGACGTCGGACAGCCCCAGCATTTT.

In its sample, this clonotype was seen many times. This rearrangement joins TRBV2 to TRBJ2-6; maybe TRBD2 (5 bases). Germline V gene lookup returns CDR1 SNHLY and CDR2 FYNNEI. This CDR3 spans 15 amino acids. Trimming shortened V by 7 bases and J by 0 bases, and 10 bases separated the two germline ends. This chain's CDR3 is CASNGGSSGANVLTF. Here the CDR3 DNA reads TGTGCCAGCAACGGAGGTTCCTCTGGGGCCAACGTCCTGACTTTC. The full variable domain, with the rest looked up from reference TRBV2 and TRBJ2-6, is EPEVTQTPSHQVTQMGQEVILRCVPISNHLYFYWYRQILGQKVEFLVSFYNNEISEKSEIFDDQFSVERPDGSNFTLKIRSTKLEDSAMYFCASNGGSSGANVLTFGAGSRLTVL.

This clonotype was observed at least ten times. V gene TRBV2 combines with J gene TRBJ2-7, with 14 positions matching TRBD2. The germline V gene encodes CDR1 SNHLY and CDR2 FYNNEI. This CDR3 has 18 residues. The J segment lost 1 base and the V segment lost 4 bases, leaving 9 bases of the junction unmatched. The CDR3 region is CASSVPGLAGVGSYEQYF. For the CDR3, the DNA is TGTGCCAGCAGTGTCCCGGGACTAGCGGGGGTCGGATCCTACGAGCAGTACTTC.

This chain joins TRBV12-3 or TRBV12-4 and TRBJ1-2, with 8 bases that match TRBD1. The J segment lost 13 bases and the V segment lost 2 bases, leaving 12 bases of the junction unmatched. The CDR3 length is 14 residues. The CDR3, as DNA: TGTGCCAGCAGTTTAAGTTCAGGGGGCAGACCAAGCACCTTC. It yields the protein CASSLSSGGRPSTF.

The V call is TRBV11-2, the J call TRBJ2-1; D may be TRBD2 (7 bases). Germline CDR1 SGHAT, CDR2 FQNNGV. V was clipped by 4 bases and J by 7 bases, with 20 bases between them. The CDR3 spans 16 residues. CDR3 loop: CASSSLLGGGQNEQFF. CDR3 in DNA: TGTGCCAGCAGCTCCCTTTTGGGGGGGGGCCAGAATGAGCAGTTCTTC.

This clonotype has just a few counts. J is TRBJ1-2 and V is TRBV4-1, with D possibly TRBD1 on 6 matching bases. Germline V CDR1 and CDR2: MGHRA, YSYEKL. There are 15 residues in the CDR3. V dropped 0 bases and J dropped 7 bases, with 15 bases sitting between them. This CDR3 reads CASSQEDRLAGGYTF. The CDR3 DNA is TGCGCCAGCAGCCAAGAGGACAGACTAGCGGGTGGCTACACCTTC.

The sample holds many counts of this clonotype. The chain joins TRBV7-8 to TRBJ2-2, with D possibly TRBD1 on 6 matching bases. CDR1 SGHVS and CDR2 FQNEAQ come from the germline V gene. The CDR3 length is 13 residues. V lost 5 bases and J 6 bases, leaving 10 bases between the germline ends. This CDR3 is CASSDQGSGELFF. CDR3 in DNA: TGTGCCAGCAGCGACCAGGGGTCCGGGGAGCTGTTTTTT.

A few counts support this clonotype. This sequence joins TRBV20-1 and TRBJ2-3; D may be TRBD1 or TRBD2 (5 bases each). CDR1 and CDR2 from the germline V gene are DFQATT and SNEGSKA (reference sequence). Deletions cut 1 base from V and 6 bases from J, with 17 bases between. The CDR3 spans 15 residues. CDR3 protein: CSARASWGSGDTQYF. The CDR3 coding sequence is TGCAGTGCTAGAGCCTCGTGGGGGTCTGGGGATACGCAGTATTTT.

The rearrangement uses TRBV7-6 and TRBJ2-5; D unresolved. The CDR3 is made up of 13 amino acids. V was clipped by 1 base and J by 4 bases, with 7 bases between them. Germline CDR1 and CDR2: SGHVS and FNYEAQ. CDR3 region: CASSLEDPETQYF. The CDR3 DNA follows: TGTGCCAGCAGCTTAGAGGACCCAGAGACCCAGTACTTC. Full variable domain (rest looked up from reference TRBV7-6 and TRBJ2-5): GAGVSQSPRYKVTKRGQDVALRCDPISGHVSLYWYRQALGQGPEFLTYFNYEAQQDKSGLPNDRFSAERPEGSISTLTIQRTEQRDSAMYRCASSLEDPETQYFGPGTRLLVL.

This clonotype came up once. The chain combines TRBV20-1 with TRBJ2-5; D call uncertain. The V gene's germline CDR1 is DFQATT and CDR2 SNEGSKA (reference sequence). CDR3 length: 15 residues. V was shortened by 6 bases and J by 5 bases, with 22 bases between the two germline ends. The CDR3 sequence: CSAQTSDSMVETQYF. In DNA, the CDR3 is TGCAGTGCCCAGACGAGCGATAGTATGGTGGAGACCCAGTACTTC.

This clonotype was detected ten times or more. V usage is TRBV20-1 and J usage is TRBJ2-1, with D possibly being TRBD2 (5 bases). Trimming stripped 6 bases from V and 0 bases from J, with 12 bases between. The length of the CDR3 is 14 residues. Per germline, CDR1 DFQATT and CDR2 SNEGSKA (reference sequence). The CDR3 coding sequence is TGCAGTGCGGAGGCGTTAAGCTCCTACAATGAGCAGTTCTTC. Translating gives CSAEALSSYNEQFF.

The CDR3 DNA reads TGCAGTGCTTGGGGGAAGGGAATCCTTTCCGGCTACACCTTC. Its protein product is CSAWGKGILSGYTF. This chain links TRBV20-1 with TRBJ1-2; D is possibly TRBD1 (5 bases). CDR1 and CDR2 (germline): DFQATT, SNEGSKA (reference sequence). V lost 5 bases, J lost 8 bases, and 21 bases lay in between. The CDR3 is 14 amino acids.

This clonotype was found a few times. V gene TRBV7-2 combines with J gene TRBJ1-2, with D possibly being TRBD1 (5 bases). This CDR3 is built from 14 residues. V was trimmed by 2 bases and J by 2 bases, leaving 9 bases between them. Looked up from germline, CDR1 is SGHTA and CDR2 is FQGNSA. CDR3 amino acids: CASSLWAGNYGYTF. The DNA for the CDR3 is TGTGCCAGCAGCTTATGGGCAGGGAACTATGGCTACACCTTC. Drawing the rest from reference TRBV7-2 and TRBJ1-2, the complete variable domain is GAGVSQSPSNKVTEKGKDVELRCDPISGHTALYWYRQSLGQGLEFLIYFQGNSAPDKSGLPSDRFSAERTGGSVSTLTIQRTQQEDSAVYLCASSLWAGNYGYTFGSGTRLTVV.

The chain couples TRBV7-2 to TRBJ1-1; possibly TRBD1 for D (5 bases). The CDR3 length is 14 residues. Per germline, CDR1 SGHTA and CDR2 FQGNSA. The V end lost 5 bases, the J end lost 2 bases, and 12 bases lay between the germline ends. DNA of the CDR3: TGTGCCAGCAGCCGTCATGACAGTAACACTGAAGCTTTCTTT. Translation: CASSRHDSNTEAFF.

As for this clonotype: The germline gene is not matched at one end of the junction; a read error may be the cause. The chain has TRBV7-8 and TRBJ1-3; D gene ambiguous. The germline gives CDR1 SGHVS, CDR2 FQNEAQ. This CDR3 contains 12 residues. The CDR3 DNA follows: TGTGCCAACAGCCCAAGGGTCGGCACCATATATTTT. Amino acids: CANSPRVGTIYF.

The sample holds one count of this clonotype. This sequence joins TRBV20-1 and TRBJ2-7, with TRBD1 matching over 7 bases. V lost 5 bases to trimming and J lost 2 bases; unmatched junction nucleotides: 6. The CDR3 totals 13 residues. Per germline, CDR1 DFQATT and CDR2 SNEGSKA (reference sequence). The CDR3 DNA sequence: TGCAGTGCTCCGGACAGGCCAGCCTACGAGCAGTACTTC. This gives the protein CSAPDRPAYEQYF.

This sequence joins TRBV2 and TRBJ2-7; maybe TRBD1 (6 bases). This CDR3 has 12 residues. CDR1 and CDR2 (germline): SNHLY, FYNNEI. V dropped 7 bases and J dropped 3 bases, with 10 bases sitting between them. The CDR3 here is CASTGEDYEQYF. CDR3 DNA: TGTGCCAGCACAGGGGAAGACTACGAGCAGTACTTC.

This sequence joins TRBV9 and TRBJ2-5; 7 bases fit TRBD2. J was trimmed by 1 base and V by 0 bases; bases with no gene match: 9. The germline V gene has CDR1 SGDLS and CDR2 YYNGEE. The length of the CDR3 is 17 residues. CDR3 sequence reads: CASSVGGRGGLQETQYF. The CDR3 DNA is TGTGCCAGCAGCGTAGGGGGCCGCGGGGGACTCCAAGAGACCCAGTACTTC. The complete variable domain, with remaining parts taken from reference TRBV9 and TRBJ2-5, reads DSGVTQTPKHLITATGQRVTLRCSPRSGDLSVYWYQQSLDQGLQFLIQYYNGEERAKGNILERFSAQQFPDLHSELNLSSLELGDSALYFCASSVGGRGGLQETQYFGPGTRLLVL.

The chain uses TRBV5-4 and TRBJ1-2, with 8 positions matching TRBD1. This CDR3 is 15 amino acids long. Germline CDR1 reads SGHNT; CDR2 reads YYREEE (reference sequence). V gave up 0 bases and J gave up 8 bases; unmatched junction bases: 9. The CDR3 bases are TGTGCCAGCAGCTTGGTTGACAGGGGCATCCACGGCTACACCTTC. Amino acid sequence: CASSLVDRGIHGYTF.

This clonotype occurred once. The gene calls are TRBV6-2 or TRBV6-3 and TRBJ2-3; no firm D call. V lost 1 base and J lost 4, with 3 bases in between. CDR1 and CDR2 from the germline V gene are MNHEY and SVGEGT. The CDR3 extends over 12 amino acids. As DNA, the CDR3 is TGTGCCAGCAGTTACTTGGCAGATACGCAGTATTTT. This sequence encodes CASSYLADTQYF.

This clonotype showed up just a few times. This sequence joins TRBV5-1 and TRBJ1-6; TRBD1 matches 8 bases. V shed 4 bases and J 8 bases; nucleotides not matched to a gene: 8. Looked up from germline, CDR1 is SGHRS and CDR2 is YFSETQ. This CDR3 is built from 15 residues. The CDR3 DNA is TGCGCCAGCAGCCCCAGGACAGGGACTGATTCACCCCTCCACTTT. Amino acid sequence: CASSPRTGTDSPLHF.

The rearrangement joins TRBV12-3 or TRBV12-4 to TRBJ2-2; TRBD2 might be the D (6 bases). Deletions cut 3 bases from V and 6 bases from J, with 11 bases between. The CDR3 extends over 14 amino acids. The CDR3 region has the DNA TGTGCCAGCAGTTTTTGGGGGGTAGCCGGGGAGCTGTTTTTT. Translating it yields CASSFWGVAGELFF.

The V gene is TRBV6-1, the J gene TRBJ1-1, with TRBD1 as a possible D gene (5 bases). The CDR3 runs 16 residues. Germline V lookup: CDR1 MNHNS, CDR2 SASEGT. V was cut by 3 bases and J by 4 bases, with 18 bases left in between. CDR3 sequence (DNA): TGTGCCAGCAGTGACGGACCGTCCTTCGGGGGCACTGAAGCTTTCTTT. This sequence encodes CASSDGPSFGGTEAFF.

The chain uses TRBV7-2 and TRBJ2-3; TRBD2 agrees at 7 bases. Per the germline V gene, CDR1 is SGHTA and CDR2 is FQGNSA. The length of the CDR3 is 15 residues. Trimming cost V 3 bases and J 2 bases; bases outside gene matches: 5. The CDR3 loop is CASSFARGDTDTQYF. The CDR3 DNA reads as TGTGCCAGCAGCTTTGCACGGGGGGACACAGATACGCAGTATTTT.

The chain carries TRBV6-5 and TRBJ1-3; the D is unclear. V was cut by 9 bases and J by 4 bases, with 13 bases left in between. The CDR3 is made up of 13 amino acids. Germline V lookup: CDR1 MNHEY, CDR2 SVGAGI. The DNA of the CDR3 is TGTGCCAGTAAGCCGATGTTAGGAAACACCATATATTTT. The encoded protein is CASKPMLGNTIYF.

The genes are TRBV20-1 and TRBJ2-5; D not certain. This CDR3 region has 13 residues. V was clipped by 3 bases and J by 2 bases, with 10 bases between them. The germline V gene encodes CDR1 DFQATT and CDR2 SNEGSKA (reference sequence). The CDR3 DNA reads TGCAGTGCTAGTTTCACGGTTCAAGAGACCCAGTACTTC. Its protein is CSASFTVQETQYF.